The clone carrying this T cell receptor beta chain was observed once. This CDR3 comprises 18 residues. J lost 9 bases, V lost 1 base, and 13 bases had no gene match. Germline V gene sequence: CDR1 SGHAT, CDR2 FQNNGV. The data were obtained in a study of technical replicates of blood from a few donors. Only in-frame clones appear in the TCRdb table, and some are missing; sequencing was by immunoSEQ multiplex PCR. The sample includes about 13,000 clones, roughly 77% of them seen just once. The source material was PBMCs. The V gene is TRBV11-2, the J gene TRBJ2-1; 12 nucleotides align to TRBD2. The sequence derives from a human donor in good health. The CDR3 loop is CASSLVPSGRASPSEQFF. CDR3 DNA: TGTGCCAGCAGCTTAGTTCCTAGCGGGAGGGCCTCCCCAAGTGAGCAGTTCTTC.